A single sample is the source of the 9 T cell receptor beta chains below, sequenced in a study of shared clonotypes between healthy human individuals. The data were produced by immunoSEQ multiplex PCR, yet TCRdb's version contains in-frame clones alone and is incomplete. In the table there are over a million clones, around three quarters of which are singletons. The sequenced sample consisted of memory CD4+ T cells from PBMCs. Indicated subset: CD45RA-negative fraction. The source of these receptors is a man between 18 and 35 years old in good health. Some clones in this sample may be carry-over from other donors' samples.

V gene TRBV27 combines with J gene TRBJ1-5; 7 bases map to TRBD1. Germline values: CDR1 MNHEY, CDR2 SMNVEV (reference sequence). There are 15 residues in the CDR3. V lost 4 bases, J lost 1 base, and 4 bases stayed unmatched. The CDR3 region has the DNA TGTGCCAGCAGTTCACGGGACAGAAGCAATCAGCCCCAGCATTTT. Amino acids: CASSSRDRSNQPQHF.

V usage is TRBV10-3 and J usage is TRBJ1-5; D unclear. The CDR3 has 10 amino acids. Trimming removed 10 bases from V and 0 bases from J, with 1 base in between. Germline V gives CDR1 ENHRY, CDR2 SYGVKD. The CDR3 here is CASSNQPQHF. Here the CDR3 DNA reads TGTGCCAGTAGCAATCAGCCCCAGCATTTT.

The chain carries TRBV14 and TRBJ2-7; no firm D call. CDR1 is SGHDN, CDR2 FVKESK, per germline. CDR3 length: 14 amino acids. With 4 bases removed from V and 3 bases from J, the gap between germline ends came to 13 bases. The chain's CDR3 is CASSRWTVDYEQYF. The CDR3 nucleotides read TGTGCCAGCAGCCGATGGACGGTAGACTACGAGCAGTACTTC.

The CDR3 is CASSGTGRNIQYF. In nucleotides, the CDR3 is TGTGCCAGCAGTGGGACAGGGAGAAACATTCAGTACTTC. The chain uses TRBV6-1 and TRBJ2-4; 8 bases are shared with TRBD1. Per the germline V gene, CDR1 is MNHNS and CDR2 is SASEGT. The CDR3 contains 13 residues. J was trimmed by 6 bases and V by 4 bases; bases with no gene match: 2.

The rearrangement uses TRBV2 and TRBJ1-1; D gene uncertain. This CDR3 is built from 14 residues. The V and J ends lost 4 bases and 3 bases respectively, with 12 bases between them. The germline CDR1 and CDR2 sequences are SNHLY and FYNNEI. The CDR3, as DNA: TGTGCCAGCAGTGTGGAAGGGAAGGACACTGAAGCTTTCTTT. Amino acids: CASSVEGKDTEAFF. Using reference TRBV2 and TRBJ1-1 for the parts outside the CDR3, the full variable domain is EPEVTQTPSHQVTQMGQEVILRCVPISNHLYFYWYRQILGQKVEFLVSFYNNEISEKSEIFDDQFSVERPDGSNFTLKIRSTKLEDSAMYFCASSVEGKDTEAFFGQGTRLTVV.

This clone has a single count. The rearrangement joins TRBV4-2 to TRBJ2-1, with TRBD2 matching over 7 bases. V trimming: 4 bases; J trimming: 0 bases; junction bases outside the gene matches: 6. CDR1 is LGHNA, CDR2 YNFKEQ, per germline. CDR3 length: 16 residues. CDR3 sequence (DNA): TGTGCCAGCAGCCGCGGGGGACCAAGCTCCTACAATGAGCAGTTCTTC. It codes for CASSRGGPSSYNEQFF.

The gene calls are TRBV5-1 and TRBJ2-3; no clear D gene. This CDR3 is built from 16 residues. Germline CDR1 is SGHRS and CDR2 is YFSETQ. V lost 1 base, J lost 6 bases, and 18 bases lay in between. The CDR3 DNA follows: TGCGCCAGCAGCTTGAAGGCGCAGGCGCTCGCGGATACGCAGTATTTT. It specifies CASSLKAQALADTQYF. The full variable domain, in which reference TRBV5-1 and TRBJ2-3 provide the parts outside the CDR3, is KAGVTQTPRYLIKTRGQQVTLSCSPISGHRSVSWYQQTPGQGLQFLFEYFSETQRNKGNFPGRFSGRQFSNSRSEMNVSTLELGDSALYLCASSLKAQALADTQYFGPGTRLTVL.

V and J are TRBV27 and TRBJ2-7, with 7 bases fitting TRBD1. V lost 7 bases and J lost 3; bases outside the gene matches: 6. Germline V gene data show CDR1 as MNHEY and CDR2 as SMNVEV (reference sequence). CDR3 length equals 13 residues. The CDR3: CASKAGGIYEQYF. DNA of the CDR3: TGTGCCAGCAAGGCAGGGGGTATCTACGAGCAGTACTTC.

Regarding this clone: Additional DNA sequences in this sample encode the identical CDR3. V usage is TRBV19 and J usage is TRBJ1-5, with D possibly being TRBD1 (5 bases). CDR3 size: 12 residues. V lost 1 base, J lost 7 bases, and 5 bases lay in between. Per germline, CDR1 LNHDA and CDR2 SQIVND (reference sequence). The CDR3 is CASSIGGQPQHF. DNA of the CDR3: TGTGCCAGTAGTATAGGGGGCCAGCCCCAGCATTTT.